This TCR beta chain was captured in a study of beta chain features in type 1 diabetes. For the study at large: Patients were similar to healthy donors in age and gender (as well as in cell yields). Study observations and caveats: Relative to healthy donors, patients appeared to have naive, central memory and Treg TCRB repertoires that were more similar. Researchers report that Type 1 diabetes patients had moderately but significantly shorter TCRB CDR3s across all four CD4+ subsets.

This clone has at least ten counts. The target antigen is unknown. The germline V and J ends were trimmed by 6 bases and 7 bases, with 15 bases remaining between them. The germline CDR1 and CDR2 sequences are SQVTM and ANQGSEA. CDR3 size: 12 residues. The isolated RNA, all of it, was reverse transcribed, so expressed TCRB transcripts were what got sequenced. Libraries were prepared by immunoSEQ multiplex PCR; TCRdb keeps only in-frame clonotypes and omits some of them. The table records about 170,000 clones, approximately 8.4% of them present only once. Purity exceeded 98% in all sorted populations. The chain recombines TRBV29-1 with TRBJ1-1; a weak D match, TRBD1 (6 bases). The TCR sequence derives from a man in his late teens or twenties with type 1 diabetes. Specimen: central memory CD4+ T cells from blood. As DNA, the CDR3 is TGCAGCGTGGACGGGACAAACCGTGAAGCTTTCTTT. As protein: CSVDGTNREAFF.